What follows are 22 T cell receptor beta chains derived from one specimen sequenced in a study of OX40 agonist ivuxolimab in advanced cancers. Library creation used the immunoSEQ multiplex PCR assay. TCRdb re-hosts the immuneACCESS table, in-frame sequences only. Its copies lack some clones; in the studies checked, an unresolved V gene accounts for under half of them, and the cause for the rest is not known. A total of tens of thousands of clones appear in this sample, about 80% of them only once. 1.4% of the sample rests with the top ten. This specimen consisted of CD4+ or CD8+ T cells sorted from blood, obtained in a trial of the OX40 agonist ivuxolimab. The receptors derive from an adult with an advanced solid tumor such as melanoma, head and neck, liver or kidney cancer.

The rearrangement links TRBV9 to TRBJ2-3; 12 nucleotides align to TRBD2. CDR3 size: 16 residues. Trimming cost V 0 bases and J 3 bases; bases outside gene matches: 2. In germline, CDR1 is SGDLS, CDR2 YYNGEE. CDR3 region: CASSVELAGGTDTQYF. CDR3 sequence (DNA): TGTGCCAGCAGCGTAGAACTAGCGGGGGGTACAGATACGCAGTATTTT.

The rearrangement links TRBV10-3 to TRBJ2-2; 10 nucleotides line up with TRBD1. Germline lookup yields CDR1 ENHRY and CDR2 SYGVKD. The CDR3 is 14 residues long. V gave up 11 bases and J gave up 3 bases; unmatched junction bases: 6. The CDR3 nucleotides read TGTGCCGTGGGGGACAGGGGAGACACCGGGGAGCTGTTTTTT. It yields the protein CAVGDRGDTGELFF.

V and J are TRBV19 and TRBJ1-4; D gene uncertain. Germline V gene sequence: CDR1 LNHDA, CDR2 SQIVND (reference sequence). Trimming took off 7 bases at V and 5 bases at J, with 14 bases between the two ends. The CDR3 is made up of 14 amino acids. The CDR3: CASTRAGGNEKLFF. In nucleotides, the CDR3 is TGTGCCAGTACCCGAGCGGGAGGCAATGAAAAACTGTTTTTT. Combining the CDR3 with reference TRBV19 and TRBJ1-4 gives the whole variable domain DGGITQSPKYLFRKEGQNVTLSCEQNLNHDAMYWYRQDPGQGLRLIYYSQIVNDFQKGDIAEGYSVSREKKESFPLTVTSAQKNPTAFYLCASTRAGGNEKLFFGSGTQLSVL.

This clone was seen just once. This sequence joins TRBV28 and TRBJ1-2; the match to TRBD1 covers 9 bases. Germline CDR1 reads MDHEN; CDR2 reads SYDVKM. The length of the CDR3 is 14 residues. Losses at the gene ends were 6 bases for V and 8 bases for J; bases not matched to a gene: 10. The CDR3 DNA reads as TGTGCCAGCAGACCCGGGACAGGGTCGAGCGGCTACACCTTC. Translating gives CASRPGTGSSGYTF.

This clone appeared once. J is TRBJ1-5 and V is TRBV9; 12 nucleotides match TRBD1. Germline trimming cut 2 bases from V and 6 bases from J; bases unmatched to any gene: 3. In germline, CDR1 is SGDLS, CDR2 YYNGEE. This CDR3 is built from 15 residues. DNA of the CDR3: TGTGCCAGCAGCGTTGGGACAGGGGGCAGTCAGCCCCAGCATTTT. It encodes CASSVGTGGSQPQHF. The full variable domain, its missing parts supplied by reference TRBV9 and TRBJ1-5, is DSGVTQTPKHLITATGQRVTLRCSPRSGDLSVYWYQQSLDQGLQFLIQYYNGEERAKGNILERFSAQQFPDLHSELNLSSLELGDSALYFCASSVGTGGSQPQHFGDGTRLSIL.

J is TRBJ1-2 and V is TRBV19; 10 bases agree with TRBD1. After removal of 5 bases from V and 4 bases from J, the junction contained 13 bases not matched to a gene. Germline loops: CDR1 LNHDA, CDR2 SQIVND (reference sequence). CDR3 length equals 17 residues. Here the CDR3 reads CASSPQGGQGIGYGYTF. The CDR3 nucleotides are TGTGCCAGTAGTCCCCAGGGGGGACAGGGGATAGGCTATGGCTACACCTTC. Using reference TRBV19 and TRBJ1-2 for the parts outside the CDR3, the full variable domain is DGGITQSPKYLFRKEGQNVTLSCEQNLNHDAMYWYRQDPGQGLRLIYYSQIVNDFQKGDIAEGYSVSREKKESFPLTVTSAQKNPTAFYLCASSPQGGQGIGYGYTFGSGTRLTVV.

This clone has more than one count but fewer than ten. The rearrangement joins TRBV27 to TRBJ1-1; 7 bases agree with TRBD1. The ends lost 8 bases at V and 5 bases at J; junction bases unmatched: 14. The germline CDR1 and CDR2 sequences are MNHEY and SMNVEV (reference sequence). This CDR3 region has 15 residues. In nucleotides, the CDR3 is TGTGCCAGCTGGCCGACTTCGACAGGGTCGACTGAAGCTTTCTTT. Amino acid sequence: CASWPTSTGSTEAFF.

The chain employs TRBV5-4 and TRBJ2-5, with D possibly being TRBD2 (5 bases). Trimming cost V 4 bases and J 5 bases, with 6 bases left between them. Germline CDR1 SGHNT, CDR2 YYREEE (reference sequence). The CDR3 has 11 amino acids. As DNA, the CDR3 is TGTGCCAGCAGCCAGCGGGAGACCCAGTACTTC. This gives the protein CASSQRETQYF. The variable domain in full, with the rest retrieved from reference TRBV5-4 and TRBJ2-5, is ETGVTQSPTHLIKTRGQQVTLRCSSQSGHNTVSWYQQALGQGPQFIFQYYREEENGRGNFPPRFSGLQFPNYSSELNVNALELDDSALYLCASSQRETQYFGPGTRLLVL.

The chain uses TRBV28 and TRBJ2-7; 7 bases are a match to TRBD1. The CDR3 runs to 13 residues. The germline V gene has CDR1 MDHEN and CDR2 SYDVKM. Trimming at V came to 6 bases and at J to 5 bases, leaving 7 bases not matched to a gene. The CDR3 protein is CASREQGSHEQYF. CDR3 bases: TGTGCCAGCAGGGAACAGGGGTCCCACGAGCAGTACTTC. The full variable domain, with the rest looked up from reference TRBV28 and TRBJ2-7, is DVKVTQSSRYLVKRTGEKVFLECVQDMDHENMFWYRQDPGLGLRLIYFSYDVKMKEKGDIPEGYSVSREKKERFSLILESASTNQTSMYLCASREQGSHEQYFGPGTRLTVT.

This clone showed up just once. V is TRBV6-1 and J is TRBJ2-3; unclear D gene. There are 16 residues in the CDR3. Germline CDR1 is MNHNS and CDR2 is SASEGT. V was trimmed by 2 bases and J by 0 bases, leaving 12 bases between them. CDR3 DNA sequence: TGTGCCAGCAGTGAAACCGAACTAACTAGCACAGATACGCAGTATTTT. As protein: CASSETELTSTDTQYF.

The sample holds a few counts of this clone. The rearrangement uses TRBV2 and TRBJ1-2, with D unclear. Trimming removed 4 bases from V and 4 bases from J, with 10 bases in between. This CDR3 is built from 13 residues. Germline V gives CDR1 SNHLY, CDR2 FYNNEI. Here the CDR3 reads CASSVGRVYGYTF. CDR3 nucleotide sequence: TGTGCCAGCAGTGTTGGGCGGGTCTATGGCTACACCTTC.

The rearrangement uses TRBV2 and TRBJ1-3; TRBD1 might be the D (5 bases). The CDR3 sequence is 14 residues long. V lost 8 bases to trimming and J lost 2 bases, with 13 bases between them. CDR1 is SNHLY, CDR2 FYNNEI, per germline. The CDR3 coding sequence is TGTGCCAGCCCTACGGCGGGGGCTGGAAACACCATATATTTT. Encoded protein: CASPTAGAGNTIYF.

V usage is TRBV10-3 and J usage is TRBJ1-2; a possible D gene is TRBD1 (5 bases). V was pared by 2 bases and J by 3 bases, with 13 bases between. The CDR3 runs 15 residues. Germline CDR1 and CDR2: ENHRY and SYGVKD. The CDR3 is CAISEGWGADYGYTF. In nucleotides, the CDR3 is TGTGCCATCAGTGAGGGCTGGGGCGCAGACTATGGCTACACCTTC.

This clone was counted a single time. The rearrangement uses TRBV12-5 and TRBJ2-5, with TRBD2 matching over 8 bases. This CDR3 comprises 14 residues. J lost 2 bases, V lost 7 bases, and 6 bases had no gene match. Germline CDR1 is LGHNT and CDR2 is FRNRAP. The CDR3 here is CASALTGGQETQYF. DNA of the CDR3: TGTGCTAGTGCCCTTACGGGGGGGCAAGAGACCCAGTACTTC.

This clone was seen more than once but under ten times. The chain joins TRBV30 to TRBJ1-5; a possible D gene is TRBD1 (5 bases). Germline V CDR1 and CDR2: GTSNPN, SVGIG (reference sequence). V shed 5 bases and J shed 7 bases, with 15 bases lying between them. This CDR3 region has 13 residues. CDR3 nucleotide sequence: TGTGCCTGGGAAAGGGGTTCAGGACAGCCCCAGCATTTT. It is translated as CAWERGSGQPQHF. The whole variable domain, filled in from reference TRBV30 and TRBJ1-5, reads SQTIHQWPATLVQPVGSPLSLECTVEGTSNPNLYWYRQAAGRGLQLLFYSVGIGQISSEVPQNLSASRPQDRQFILSSKKLLLSDSGFYLCAWERGSGQPQHFGDGTRLSIL.

In DNA, the CDR3 is TGTGCCAGCTCATCGGACAGGGCGAACACCGGGGAGCTGTTTTTT. The encoded protein is CASSSDRANTGELFF. The chain carries TRBV18 and TRBJ2-2; 8 bases agree with TRBD1. Trimming removed 5 bases from V and 0 bases from J; junction bases left unmatched: 2. Germline V lookup: CDR1 KGHSH, CDR2 LQKENI. The CDR3 covers 15 residues. Complete variable domain (other parts from reference TRBV18 and TRBJ2-2): NAGVMQNPRHLVRRRGQEARLRCSPMKGHSHVYWYRQLPEEGLKFMVYLQKENIIDESGMPKERFSAEFPKEGPSILRIQQVVRGDSAAYFCASSSDRANTGELFFGEGSRLTVL.

This chain uses TRBV6-5 with TRBJ2-6, with TRBD1 identical over 7 bases. This CDR3 has 15 amino acids. The junction had 5 bases not matched to a gene; V was cut back by 8 bases and J by 1 base. Germline V gene sequence: CDR1 MNHEY, CDR2 SVGAGI. The CDR3 region is CASAPDRSGANVLTF. For the CDR3, the DNA is TGTGCCAGCGCCCCGGACAGGTCTGGGGCCAACGTCCTGACTTTC.

In this sample, this clone turned up once. The J gene is TRBJ2-1, the V gene TRBV11-3; TRBD1 matches at 7 bases. V gave up 4 bases and J gave up 5 bases; unmatched junction bases: 14. Germline lookup yields CDR1 SGHNT and CDR2 YENEEA. The CDR3 consists of 17 residues. The CDR3 DNA sequence: TGTGCCAGCAGCTCCTTAAACCGATGGACAGGAGACAATGAGCAGTTCTTC. Translation gives CASSSLNRWTGDNEQFF.

The chain carries TRBV5-1 and TRBJ2-6; TRBD1 aligns across 7 bases. This CDR3 region has 18 residues. Germline assignment: CDR1 SGHRS and CDR2 YFSETQ. V shed 4 bases and J 4 bases; nucleotides not matched to a gene: 14. The CDR3 protein is CASSHPTGVIPGANVLTF. The CDR3 coding sequence is TGCGCCAGCAGCCACCCCACAGGGGTGATCCCCGGGGCCAACGTCCTGACTTTC.

This chain uses TRBV4-1 with TRBJ2-5, with D possibly being TRBD1 or TRBD2 (5 bases each). There are 14 residues in the CDR3. V was clipped by 0 bases and J by 3 bases, with 8 bases between them. Germline CDR1 and CDR2: MGHRA and YSYEKL. The chain's CDR3 is CASSQEGREETQYF. The CDR3 DNA follows: TGCGCCAGCAGCCAAGAGGGGCGGGAAGAGACCCAGTACTTC.

The chain is built from TRBV9 and TRBJ1-2; 10 bases map to TRBD1. V gave up 5 bases and J gave up 8 bases; unmatched junction bases: 9. This CDR3 spans 14 amino acids. Germline CDR1 SGDLS, CDR2 YYNGEE. The CDR3 is CASRRQGAYWGYTF. The CDR3 DNA sequence: TGTGCCAGCAGAAGACAGGGGGCCTACTGGGGCTACACCTTC.

This chain joins TRBV29-1 and TRBJ1-2; possible D gene TRBD1, 6 bases. The CDR3 contains 13 residues. V was clipped by 6 bases and J by 6 bases, with 17 bases between them. Germline V CDR1 and CDR2: SQVTM, ANQGSEA. The CDR3 sequence: CSVGSETGNGYTF. The CDR3 region has the DNA TGCAGCGTAGGGAGTGAGACAGGCAATGGCTACACCTTC.